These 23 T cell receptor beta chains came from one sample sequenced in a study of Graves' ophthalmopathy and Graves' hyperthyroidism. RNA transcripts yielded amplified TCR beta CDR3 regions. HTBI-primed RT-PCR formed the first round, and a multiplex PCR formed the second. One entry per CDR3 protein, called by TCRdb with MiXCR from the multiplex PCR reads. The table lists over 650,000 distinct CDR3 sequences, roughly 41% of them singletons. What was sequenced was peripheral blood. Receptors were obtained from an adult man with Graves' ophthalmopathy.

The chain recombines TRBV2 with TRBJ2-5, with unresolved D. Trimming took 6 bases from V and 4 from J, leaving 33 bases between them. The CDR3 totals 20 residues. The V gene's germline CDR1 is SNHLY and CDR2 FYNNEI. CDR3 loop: CASRMQEIYGYTSNRETQYF. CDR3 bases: TGTGCCAGCAGGATGCAGGAGATCTATGGCTACACCTCTAACCGAGAGACCCAGTACTTC. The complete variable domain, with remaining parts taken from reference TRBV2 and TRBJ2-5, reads EPEVTQTPSHQVTQMGQEVILRCVPISNHLYFYWYRQILGQKVEFLVSFYNNEISEKSEIFDDQFSVERPDGSNFTLKIRSTKLEDSAMYFCASRMQEIYGYTSNRETQYFGPGTRLLVL.

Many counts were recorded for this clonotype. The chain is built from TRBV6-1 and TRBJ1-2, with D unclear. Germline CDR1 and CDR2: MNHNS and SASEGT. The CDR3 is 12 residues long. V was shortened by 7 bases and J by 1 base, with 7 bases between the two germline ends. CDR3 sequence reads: CASMRGNYGYTF. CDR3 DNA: TGTGCCAGCATGCGGGGTAACTATGGCTACACCTTC.

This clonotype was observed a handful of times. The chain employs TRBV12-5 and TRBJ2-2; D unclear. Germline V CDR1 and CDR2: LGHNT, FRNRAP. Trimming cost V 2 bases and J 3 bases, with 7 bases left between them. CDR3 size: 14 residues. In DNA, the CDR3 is TGTGCTAGTGGTTTGCCAGAGTACACCGGGGAGCTGTTTTTT. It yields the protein CASGLPEYTGELFF.

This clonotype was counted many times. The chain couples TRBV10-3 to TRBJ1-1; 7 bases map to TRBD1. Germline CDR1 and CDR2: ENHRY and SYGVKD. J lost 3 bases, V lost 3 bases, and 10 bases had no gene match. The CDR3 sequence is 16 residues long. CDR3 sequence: CAISDRDRQGDTEAFF. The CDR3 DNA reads TGTGCCATCAGTGACCGAGACAGGCAGGGGGACACTGAAGCTTTCTTT.

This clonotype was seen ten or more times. Here the CDR3 DNA reads TGTGCCAGCAGCGGCCCGCCCTACACCTTC. Protein sequence: CASSGPPYTF. The chain links TRBV9 to TRBJ1-2; D not resolved. The length of the CDR3 is 10 residues. Germline lookup yields CDR1 SGDLS and CDR2 YYNGEE. V was trimmed by 3 bases and J by 10 bases, leaving 7 bases between them.

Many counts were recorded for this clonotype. The CDR3: CSARFIQQETQYF. The CDR3 coding sequence is TGCAGTGCTAGGTTTATACAGCAAGAGACCCAGTACTTC. The chain is built from TRBV20-1 and TRBJ2-5; D gene ambiguous. V dropped 3 bases and J dropped 2 bases, with 10 bases sitting between them. The CDR3 is made up of 13 amino acids. Looked up from germline, CDR1 is DFQATT and CDR2 is SNEGSKA (reference sequence).

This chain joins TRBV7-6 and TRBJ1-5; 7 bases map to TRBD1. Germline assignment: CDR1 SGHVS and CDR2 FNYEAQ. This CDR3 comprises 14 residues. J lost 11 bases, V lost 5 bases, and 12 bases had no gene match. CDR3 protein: CASSARQGRETQHF. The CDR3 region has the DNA TGTGCCAGCAGCGCTAGACAGGGAAGGGAGACCCAGCATTTT.

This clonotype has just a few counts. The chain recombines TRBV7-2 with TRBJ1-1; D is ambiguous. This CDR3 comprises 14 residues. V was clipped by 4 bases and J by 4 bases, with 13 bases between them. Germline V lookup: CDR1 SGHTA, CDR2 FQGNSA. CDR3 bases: TGTGCCAGCAGCTCCCAAATTTCCGGCACTGAAGCTTTCTTT. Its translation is CASSSQISGTEAFF.

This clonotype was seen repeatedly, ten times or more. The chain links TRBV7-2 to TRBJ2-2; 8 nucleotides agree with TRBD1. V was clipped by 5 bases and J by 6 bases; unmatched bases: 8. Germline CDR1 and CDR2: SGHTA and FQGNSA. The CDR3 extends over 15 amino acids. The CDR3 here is CASSPTGEKAGELFF. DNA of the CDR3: TGTGCCAGCAGCCCGACAGGGGAGAAAGCCGGGGAGCTGTTTTTT.

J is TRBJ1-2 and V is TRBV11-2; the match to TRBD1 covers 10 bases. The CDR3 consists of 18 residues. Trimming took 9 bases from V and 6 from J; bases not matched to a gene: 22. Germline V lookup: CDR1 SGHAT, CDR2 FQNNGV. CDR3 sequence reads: CASGPGQGFSLRADGYTF. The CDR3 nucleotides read TGTGCCAGTGGACCGGGACAGGGGTTCTCCCTACGAGCTGATGGCTACACCTTC. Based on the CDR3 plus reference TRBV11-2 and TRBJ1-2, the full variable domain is EAGVAQSPRYKIIEKRQSVAFWCNPISGHATLYWYQQILGQGPKLLIQFQNNGVVDDSQLPKDRFSAERLKGVDSTLKIQPAKLEDSAVYLCASGPGQGFSLRADGYTFGSGTRLTVV.

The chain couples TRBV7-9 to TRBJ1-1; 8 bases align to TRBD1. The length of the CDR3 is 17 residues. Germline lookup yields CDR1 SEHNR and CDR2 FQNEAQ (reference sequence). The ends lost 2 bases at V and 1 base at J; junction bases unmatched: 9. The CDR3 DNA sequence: TGTGCCAGCAGCTTAACACAGGGGGGACTAGCGAACACTGAAGCTTTCTTT. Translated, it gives CASSLTQGGLANTEAFF. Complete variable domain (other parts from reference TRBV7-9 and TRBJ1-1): DTGVSQNPRHKITKRGQNVTFRCDPISEHNRLYWYRQTLGQGPEFLTYFQNEAQLEKSRLLSDRFSAERPKGSFSTLEIQRTEQGDSAMYLCASSLTQGGLANTEAFFGQGTRLTVV.

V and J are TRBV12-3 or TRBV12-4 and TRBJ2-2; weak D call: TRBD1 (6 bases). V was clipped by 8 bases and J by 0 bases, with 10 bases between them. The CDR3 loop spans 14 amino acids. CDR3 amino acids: CASGRGTNTGELFF. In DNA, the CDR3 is TGTGCCAGCGGAAGGGGGACGAACACCGGGGAGCTGTTTTTT.

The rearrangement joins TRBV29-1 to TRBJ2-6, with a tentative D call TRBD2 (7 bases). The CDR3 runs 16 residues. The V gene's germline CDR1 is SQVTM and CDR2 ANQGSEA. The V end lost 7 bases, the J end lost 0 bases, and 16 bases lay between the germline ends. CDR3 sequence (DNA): TGCAGCGATGCGAGGGGGGGAGGCTCTGGGGCCAACGTCCTGACTTTC. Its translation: CSDARGGGSGANVLTF.

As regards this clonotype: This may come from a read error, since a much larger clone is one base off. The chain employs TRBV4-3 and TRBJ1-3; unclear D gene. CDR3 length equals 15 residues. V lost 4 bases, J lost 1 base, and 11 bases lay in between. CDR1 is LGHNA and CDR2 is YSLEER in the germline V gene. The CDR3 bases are TGCGCCAGCAGCCTTTCAGCAGATTCTGGAAACACCATATATTTT. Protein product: CASSLSADSGNTIYF.

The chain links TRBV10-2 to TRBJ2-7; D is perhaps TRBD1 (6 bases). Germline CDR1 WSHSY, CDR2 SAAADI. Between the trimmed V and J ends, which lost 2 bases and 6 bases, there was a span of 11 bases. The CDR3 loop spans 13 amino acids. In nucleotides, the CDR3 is TGCGCCAGCAGTGAGGCAGGGGCGGGCGAGCAGTACTTC. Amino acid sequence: CASSEAGAGEQYF.

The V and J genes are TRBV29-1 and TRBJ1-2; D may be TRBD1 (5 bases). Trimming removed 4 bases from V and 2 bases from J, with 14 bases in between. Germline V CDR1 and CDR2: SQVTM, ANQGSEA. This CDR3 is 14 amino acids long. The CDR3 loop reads CSVGFTGRNYGYTF. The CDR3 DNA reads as TGCAGCGTTGGTTTTACAGGACGGAACTATGGCTACACCTTC.

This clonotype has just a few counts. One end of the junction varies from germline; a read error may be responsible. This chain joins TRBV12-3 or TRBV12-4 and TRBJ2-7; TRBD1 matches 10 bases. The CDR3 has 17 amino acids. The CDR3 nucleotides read TGTGCCAGCAGCTTAGGGACAGGGGTCCCAATTGGAGACGAGCAGTACTTC. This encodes CASSLGTGVPIGDEQYF.

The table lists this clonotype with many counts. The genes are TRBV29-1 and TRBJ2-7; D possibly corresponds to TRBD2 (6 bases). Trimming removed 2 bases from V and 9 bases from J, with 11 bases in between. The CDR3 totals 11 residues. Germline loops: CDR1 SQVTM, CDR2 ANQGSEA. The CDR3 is CSVETRGGQYF. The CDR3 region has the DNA TGCAGCGTTGAAACGCGGGGTGGGCAGTACTTC.

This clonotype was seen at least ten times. CDR3 loop: CSASRGGAVYEQYF. In DNA, the CDR3 is TGCAGTGCTAGTCGGGGAGGGGCTGTCTACGAGCAGTACTTC. This rearrangement joins TRBV20-1 to TRBJ2-7; 7 positions agree with TRBD2. The CDR3 is made up of 14 amino acids. Germline loops: CDR1 DFQATT, CDR2 SNEGSKA (reference sequence). The junction had 8 bases not matched to a gene; V was cut back by 3 bases and J by 3 bases.

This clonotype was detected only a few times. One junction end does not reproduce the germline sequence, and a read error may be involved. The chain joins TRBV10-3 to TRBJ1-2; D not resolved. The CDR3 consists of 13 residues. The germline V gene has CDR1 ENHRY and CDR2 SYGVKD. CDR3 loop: CASSGVRVYGYTF. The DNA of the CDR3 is TGTGCCAGCAGTGGTGTCCGGGTCTATGGCTACACCTTC.

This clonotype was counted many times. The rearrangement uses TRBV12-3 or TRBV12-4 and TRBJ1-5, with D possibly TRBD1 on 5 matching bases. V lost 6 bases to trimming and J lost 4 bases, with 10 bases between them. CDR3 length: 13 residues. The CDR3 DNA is TGTGCCAGCAGCCGGGACGAAAATCAGCCCCAGCATTTT. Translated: CASSRDENQPQHF.

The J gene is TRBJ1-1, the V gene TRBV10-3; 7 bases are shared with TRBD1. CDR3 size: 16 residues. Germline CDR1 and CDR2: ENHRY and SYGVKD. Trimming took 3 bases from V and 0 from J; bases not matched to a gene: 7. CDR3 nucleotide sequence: TGTGCCATCAGTGATCGGACAGGATACATGAACACTGAAGCTTTCTTT. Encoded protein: CAISDRTGYMNTEAFF.

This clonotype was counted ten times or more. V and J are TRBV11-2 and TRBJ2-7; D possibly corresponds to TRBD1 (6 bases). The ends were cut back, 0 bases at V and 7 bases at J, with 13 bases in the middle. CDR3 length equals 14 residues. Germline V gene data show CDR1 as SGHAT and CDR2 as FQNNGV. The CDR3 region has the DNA TGTGCCAGCAGCTTAGATAGGCAGGGGAAGGAGCAGTACTTC. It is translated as CASSLDRQGKEQYF.